This entry is about one T cell receptor beta chain. Its antigen is as yet unknown. The record originates from a study of cytotoxic CD8 clonotypes in ibrutinib-treated CLL. Overall study results and limits: An increase in clonality occurred at ibrutinib response, followed by a return toward baseline at progression.

Sequencing used immunoSEQ multiplex PCR; TCRdb keeps in-frame clones, though not all of them. This sample has 50,000 or so clones, with about three fifths found just once. Genomic DNA (around 2 micrograms) was obtained from cryopreserved PBMCs for construction of TCR beta libraries. CDR3 size: 15 residues. V trimming: 2 bases; J trimming: 6 bases; junction bases outside the gene matches: 6. The V gene's germline CDR1 is MNHNS and CDR2 SASEGT. This specimen was PBMCs, taken after 24 months of ibrutinib treatment. This sequence joins TRBV6-1 and TRBJ1-5, with TRBD1 matching over 8 bases. This TCR was sampled from a human donor with chronic lymphocytic leukemia. The CDR3 spells CASSENQGARQPQHF. The CDR3 nucleotides read TGTGCCAGCAGTGAAAATCAGGGGGCTCGTCAGCCCCAGCATTTT.